What follows are 24 T cell receptor beta chains derived from one specimen sequenced in a study of T cells in Graves' hyperthyroidism and ophthalmopathy. Template material for amplifying TCR beta CDR3 regions consisted of RNA transcripts. HTBI primers were employed in a first-round RT-PCR of the TCR CDR3. TCRdb independently ran MiXCR on the multiplex PCR reads; one entry per CDR3 protein. The sample includes hundreds of thousands of distinct CDR3 sequences, 46% of them seen just once. Sequencing was carried out using peripheral blood or thyroid tissue (not recorded which). Every receptor here comes from a woman aged 18 to 35 with Graves' hyperthyroidism.

Turning to this clonotype: With a much larger clone just one base away, this may be a read error. The chain recombines TRBV11-2 with TRBJ1-2, with 8 bases that match TRBD1. This CDR3 has 15 amino acids. Germline V gene sequence: CDR1 SGHAT, CDR2 FQNNGV. CDR3 region: CASKGQGTFNYDYTF. The DNA of the CDR3 is TGTGCCAGTAAAGGACAGGGCACATTTAACTATGACTACACCTTC.

The chain joins TRBV7-2 to TRBJ2-5; TRBD2 matches 8 bases. J was trimmed by 1 base and V by 6 bases; bases with no gene match: 7. This CDR3 contains 15 residues. Germline V gene lookup returns CDR1 SGHTA and CDR2 FQGNSA. The CDR3 sequence: CASSIRTSGQETQYF. The CDR3 DNA reads as TGTGCCAGCAGTATAAGAACTAGCGGCCAAGAGACCCAGTACTTC.

This clonotype was counted many times. The CDR3 reads CASADSHYGYTF. Written as DNA, the CDR3 is TGTGCCAGTGCCGACAGCCACTATGGCTACACCTTC. V and J are TRBV19 and TRBJ1-2, with D possibly TRBD1 on 5 matching bases. The CDR3 extends over 12 amino acids. CDR1 and CDR2 (germline): LNHDA, SQIVND (reference sequence). V dropped 8 bases and J dropped 3 bases, with 10 bases sitting between them.

In this sample, this clonotype turned up a few times. The chain joins TRBV20-1 to TRBJ2-7; D uncertain. This CDR3 contains 11 residues. V was clipped by 3 bases and J by 6 bases, with 9 bases between them. Germline V gene lookup returns CDR1 DFQATT and CDR2 SNEGSKA (reference sequence). CDR3 sequence reads: CSASTGLEQYF. The CDR3 DNA follows: TGCAGTGCTAGCACCGGGCTCGAGCAGTACTTC.

The sample holds many counts of this clonotype. The V and J genes are TRBV29-1 and TRBJ2-2; D uncertain. Germline CDR1 and CDR2: SQVTM and ANQGSEA. The CDR3 is made up of 13 amino acids. V shed 3 bases and J shed 1 base, with 6 bases lying between them. In DNA form, the CDR3 reads TGCAGCGTTGATGGGCAGAACACCGGGGAGCTGTTTTTT. This translates into CSVDGQNTGELFF.

This clonotype occurred many times. The chain links TRBV24-1 to TRBJ2-7; 7 bases are a match to TRBD1. This CDR3 region has 14 residues. V was clipped by 6 bases and J by 5 bases; unmatched bases: 9. CDR1 is KGHDR and CDR2 is SFDVKD in the germline V gene. CDR3 amino acids: CATSKGRGKNEQYF. The CDR3 bases are TGTGCCACCAGTAAGGGCAGGGGGAAGAACGAGCAGTACTTC.

This chain links TRBV29-1 with TRBJ1-1; D gene unclear. The CDR3 covers 13 residues. The V gene lost 6 bases and the J gene lost 2 bases, with 13 bases spanning the gap. Germline V gene lookup returns CDR1 SQVTM and CDR2 ANQGSEA. DNA of the CDR3: TGCAGCGTGGAGATTGAGAAAAACACTGAAGCTTTCTTT. Translation gives CSVEIEKNTEAFF.

This clonotype has only one observation. The chain couples TRBV7-9 to TRBJ2-7; D call uncertain. This CDR3 contains 11 residues. Germline V lookup: CDR1 SEHNR, CDR2 FQNEAQ (reference sequence). V lost 11 bases, J lost 3 bases, and 11 bases lay in between. This chain's CDR3 is CAWSGVYEQYF. The CDR3 nucleotides are TGTGCCTGGAGTGGGGTCTACGAGCAGTACTTC.

This rearrangement joins TRBV20-1 to TRBJ2-7; 8 bases are shared with TRBD1. J lost 3 bases, V lost 2 bases, and 9 bases had no gene match. CDR1 is DFQATT and CDR2 is SNEGSKA in the germline V gene (reference sequence). CDR3 length: 15 residues. CDR3 sequence (DNA): TGCAGTGCTAGATGGGGACAGGCTACCGACTACGAGCAGTACTTC. Its translation: CSARWGQATDYEQYF.

This clonotype showed up just a few times. This sequence joins TRBV7-3 and TRBJ1-1; no clear D. The CDR3 contains 15 residues. V was pared by 5 bases and J by 1 base, with 14 bases between. Germline CDR1 reads SGHTA; CDR2 reads FQGTGA. In nucleotides, the CDR3 is TGTGCCAGCAGCGTTAATGGGGATCCGAACACTGAAGCTTTCTTT. Amino acid sequence: CASSVNGDPNTEAFF.

This clonotype showed up many times. This chain uses TRBV4-1 with TRBJ1-2; D remains unclear. V lost 0 bases and J 7 bases, leaving 6 bases between the germline ends. CDR1 is MGHRA and CDR2 is YSYEKL in the germline V gene. This CDR3 contains 12 residues. The CDR3, as DNA: TGCGCCAGCAGCCAAGAGTTAAGTGGCTACACCTTC. Residues: CASSQELSGYTF.

This chain connects TRBV7-2 to TRBJ1-3, with D hard to call. V lost 3 bases to trimming and J lost 0 bases, with 9 bases between them. Germline CDR1 reads SGHTA; CDR2 reads FQGNSA. The CDR3 consists of 15 residues. CDR3 bases: TGTGCCAGCAGCTTGAACAGTTACTCTGGAAACACCATATATTTT. The encoded protein is CASSLNSYSGNTIYF.

In its sample, this clonotype was seen many times. V gene TRBV10-3 combines with J gene TRBJ2-7, with D perhaps matching TRBD1 or TRBD2 (5 bases each). V was shortened by 6 bases and J by 0 bases, with 12 bases between the two germline ends. Germline assignment: CDR1 ENHRY and CDR2 SYGVKD. There are 14 residues in the CDR3. The CDR3 loop is CAISPGRSSYEQYF. The CDR3 DNA sequence: TGTGCCATCAGCCCGGGACGGAGCTCCTACGAGCAGTACTTC.

With respect to this clonotype: This may come from a read error, since a much larger clone is one base off. V gene TRBV7-9 combines with J gene TRBJ2-7; D may be TRBD1 or TRBD2 (5 bases each). This CDR3 has 13 residues. Trimming stripped 9 bases from V and 6 bases from J, with 18 bases between. CDR1 and CDR2 (germline): SEHNR, FQNEAQ (reference sequence). CDR3 sequence (DNA): TGTGCCAGTCAGGCCTCCCTCGGGGCCGAGCAGTACTTC. Protein: CASQASLGAEQYF.

The table lists this clonotype with many counts. The chain uses TRBV19 and TRBJ1-6; a possible D gene is TRBD1 (5 bases). In germline, CDR1 is LNHDA, CDR2 SQIVND (reference sequence). Trimming stripped 4 bases from V and 7 bases from J, with 8 bases between. The CDR3 is made up of 13 amino acids. In nucleotides, the CDR3 is TGTGCCAGTAGTAGTGGGGGAAATTCACCCCTCCACTTT. Its protein product is CASSSGGNSPLHF.

V and J are TRBV7-7 and TRBJ2-5; 8 positions agree with TRBD2. Germline V gene sequence: CDR1 SSHAT, CDR2 FNYEAQ (reference sequence). Germline trimming cut 5 bases from V and 5 bases from J; bases unmatched to any gene: 13. CDR3 length: 16 amino acids. The CDR3 sequence is CASSRRPAGVEETQYF. The CDR3 coding sequence is TGTGCCAGCAGCCGACGACCAGCGGGAGTGGAGGAGACCCAGTACTTC.

The V and J genes are TRBV2 and TRBJ1-2; D uncertain. The germline V gene encodes CDR1 SNHLY and CDR2 FYNNEI. The CDR3 totals 9 residues. V shed 11 bases and J shed 8 bases, with 9 bases lying between them. CDR3 DNA sequence: TGTGCCTCCCAGGCGGGCTACACCTTC. It is translated as CASQAGYTF.

This clonotype has ten or more counts. The V call is TRBV9, the J call TRBJ1-6; D is unclear. Trimming stripped 4 bases from V and 6 bases from J, with 8 bases between. The CDR3 spans 13 residues. Per the germline V gene, CDR1 is SGDLS and CDR2 is YYNGEE. CDR3 bases: TGTGCCAGCAGCCCGAGCGCTAATTCACCCCTCCACTTT. It codes for CASSPSANSPLHF.

A few counts support this clonotype. The chain combines TRBV7-9 with TRBJ1-5; unclear D gene. Germline CDR1 SEHNR, CDR2 FQNEAQ (reference sequence). The CDR3 spans 16 residues. V lost 4 bases, J lost 0 bases, and 13 bases lay in between. The CDR3 here is CASSSGRLNSNQPQHF. DNA for the CDR3: TGTGCCAGCAGCTCTGGGAGGCTAAATAGCAATCAGCCCCAGCATTTT.

Worth noting for this clonotype: A much larger clone differs by one base, so this may be a read error. No conserved phenylalanine or tryptophan ends this CDR3, so it is likely a read error. The chain uses TRBV7-6 and TRBJ2-5; no clear D gene. The germline V and J ends were trimmed by 1 base and 4 bases, with 4 bases remaining between them. Germline-derived CDR1 and CDR2 are SGHVS and FNYEAQ. This CDR3 is built from 12 residues. CDR3 protein: CASSLVRETQYL. Written as DNA, the CDR3 is TGTGCCAGCAGCTTAGTCAGAGAGACCCAGTACCTC.

V gene TRBV11-1 combines with J gene TRBJ1-5, with unresolved D. There are 13 residues in the CDR3. Germline V gene data show CDR1 as SGHAT and CDR2 as FQDESV (reference sequence). V was pared by 3 bases and J by 5 bases, with 8 bases between. The CDR3 protein is CASSFQGYQPQHF. The CDR3, as DNA: TGTGCCAGCAGCTTCCAAGGGTATCAGCCCCAGCATTTT.

J is TRBJ1-3 and V is TRBV9; D ambiguous. The CDR3 consists of 15 residues. Trimming left V 4 bases short and J 0 bases short, with 11 bases between. Germline assignment: CDR1 SGDLS and CDR2 YYNGEE. The CDR3 bases are TGTGCCAGCAGCCCACGAGACGGCTCTGGAAACACCATATATTTT. This codes for CASSPRDGSGNTIYF.

This chain uses TRBV2 with TRBJ2-2, with 8 bases aligning to TRBD2. The germline CDR1 and CDR2 sequences are SNHLY and FYNNEI. The CDR3 covers 17 residues. J lost 4 bases, V lost 5 bases, and 12 bases had no gene match. CDR3 sequence: CASSNPGGRTFTGELFF. The CDR3 DNA follows: TGTGCCAGCAGTAACCCGGGGGGGAGGACGTTCACCGGGGAGCTGTTTTTT.

This clonotype was recorded many times. This chain connects TRBV25-1 to TRBJ1-2; no reliable D call. The length of the CDR3 is 11 residues. Trimming cost V 3 bases and J 2 bases, with 1 base left between them. Germline CDR1 and CDR2: MGHDK and SYGVNS. The CDR3 spells CASSDNYGYTF. The CDR3 DNA sequence: TGTGCCAGCAGTGACAACTATGGCTACACCTTC.